This record looks at one T cell receptor (beta chain) sequence and its context. Trimming took off 2 bases at V and 5 bases at J, with 16 bases between the two ends. There are 15 residues in the CDR3. Germline values: CDR1 SGHDT, CDR2 YYEEEE. Despite likely unrecorded immune exposures, the donors were nominally healthy at the time of sampling. The data are from a study of cytomegalovirus exposure and HLA in healthy donors. Primers included in the PCR were 60 Vbeta and 13 Jbeta primers. Profiling relied on immunoSEQ multiplex PCR, and the TCRdb table lists in-frame clones only, not all of them. The sample holds roughly 160,000 clones; about four fifths are singletons and the top ten take roughly 4.7%.

This TCR came from a man in his thirties or forties in good health and CMV-seronegative. The gene calls are TRBV5-6 and TRBJ2-5, with D possibly TRBD2 on 6 matching bases. The sample comprised PBMCs. The CDR3 DNA reads as TGTGCCAGCAGCTTAGGACTAAAAGGAGCCGAGACCCAGTACTTC. It codes for CASSLGLKGAETQYF.